Listed here are 5 T cell receptor beta chains from one sample, sequenced in a study of blood T cell repertoires in COVID-19 (dated by TCRdb to about 2020). Libraries were made using the immunoSEQ multiplex PCR assay. Entries here come from immuneACCESS through TCRdb and include only in-frame sequences with V and J called. Some clones fail to appear in such tables; in the studies checked, an unresolved V gene covers under half of the shortfall, and the cause of the remainder is unknown. A total of 110,000 to 150,000 clones appear in this sample, about 80% of them only once. The leading ten clones occupy around 3.3% of the sample. The material sequenced was peripheral blood. The receptors originated from a man aged 60-69 years with acute or convalescent COVID-19.

The CDR3 sequence is CASSVEGTSGNTIYF. CDR3 nucleotide sequence: TGTGCCAGCAGCGTAGAGGGGACTTCTGGAAACACCATATATTTT. The V and J genes are TRBV9 and TRBJ1-3, with D possibly TRBD1 on 5 matching bases. The CDR3 spans 15 residues. Germline V CDR1 and CDR2: SGDLS, YYNGEE. Trimming pared 0 bases from V and 1 base from J, leaving 8 bases between.

In DNA form, the CDR3 reads TGTGCCACCAGTGGAGGGACTAGCGGGAGATCTACCGGGGAGCTGTTTTTT. It yields the protein CATSGGTSGRSTGELFF. The chain uses TRBV24-1 and TRBJ2-2, with 14 nucleotides matching TRBD2. From germline, CDR1 is KGHDR and CDR2 SFDVKD. CDR3 length: 17 amino acids. V shed 5 bases, J shed 5 bases, and the junction held 6 bases outside the gene matches.

V is TRBV27 and J is TRBJ2-5; tentatively, D is TRBD1 (5 bases). Trimming pared 4 bases from V and 7 bases from J, leaving 16 bases between. There are 14 residues in the CDR3. Germline V CDR1 and CDR2: MNHEY, SMNVEV (reference sequence). The DNA for the CDR3 is TGTGCCAGCAGTTCCTTCAGGGCCCGAGGGACCCAGTACTTC. It codes for CASSSFRARGTQYF.

This chain links TRBV10-3 with TRBJ2-5; a weak D match, TRBD2 (6 bases). Germline V gene lookup returns CDR1 ENHRY and CDR2 SYGVKD. V dropped 2 bases and J dropped 5 bases, with 12 bases sitting between them. The CDR3 sequence is 14 residues long. CDR3 nucleotide sequence: TGTGCCATCAGTGAGGGAGGGGTTGGGGAGACCCAGTACTTC. Its translation is CAISEGGVGETQYF.

V is TRBV5-3 and J is TRBJ1-4; a possible D gene is TRBD1 (6 bases). TRBV5-3 is identified as an open reading frame with a role that is uncertain. V lost 4 bases and J 5 bases, leaving 18 bases between the germline ends. The CDR3 loop spans 16 amino acids. CDR3 loop: CARSRGGGRKNEKLFF. The CDR3 DNA sequence: TGTGCCAGAAGCCGCGGGGGCGGGAGAAAAAATGAAAAACTGTTTTTT.